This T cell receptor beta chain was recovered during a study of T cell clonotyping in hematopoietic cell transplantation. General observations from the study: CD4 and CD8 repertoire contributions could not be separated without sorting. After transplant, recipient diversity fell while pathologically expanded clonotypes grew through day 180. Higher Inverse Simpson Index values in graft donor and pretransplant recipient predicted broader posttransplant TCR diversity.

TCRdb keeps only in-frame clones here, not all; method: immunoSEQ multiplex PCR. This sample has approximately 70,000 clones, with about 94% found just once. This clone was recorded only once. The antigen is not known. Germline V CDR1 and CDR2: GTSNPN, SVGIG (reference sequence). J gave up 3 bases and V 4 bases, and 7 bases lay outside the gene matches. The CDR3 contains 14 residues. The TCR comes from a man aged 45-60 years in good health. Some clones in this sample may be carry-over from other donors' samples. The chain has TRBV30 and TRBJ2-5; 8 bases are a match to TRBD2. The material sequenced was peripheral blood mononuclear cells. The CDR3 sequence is CAWNPGRAKETQYF. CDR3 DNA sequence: TGTGCCTGGAACCCCGGGAGGGCCAAAGAGACCCAGTACTTC. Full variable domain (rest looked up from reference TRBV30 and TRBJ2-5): SQTIHQWPATLVQPVGSPLSLECTVEGTSNPNLYWYRQAAGRGLQLLFYSVGIGQISSEVPQNLSASRPQDRQFILSSKKLLLSDSGFYLCAWNPGRAKETQYFGPGTRLLVL.